The TCR beta chain under discussion was sequenced for a study of blood T cell repertoires in COVID-19. Across the study: The United States, Italy and Spain provided the acute and convalescent COVID-19 samples. PBMCs, B-cell-depleted T cells, or T cells were the source of the cDNA or gDNA that made up the material.

Per the original data handling: The assay estimated nucleated cells by amplifying reference gene primers. Method: immunoSEQ multiplex PCR; TCRdb's copy keeps in-frame clones and lacks some. V and J calls and clone size are those listed in that table; D and trimming were worked out from the DNA. The repertoire holds about 250,000 clones, 80% to 90% seen once, with 8.5% to 10% in the top ten. The CDR3 loop spans 11 amino acids. Germline V gene lookup returns CDR1 DFQATT and CDR2 SNEGSKA (reference sequence). The V and J ends lost 5 bases and 10 bases respectively, with 14 bases between them. The receptor comes from a man aged 40-50 years with active or convalescent COVID-19. The chain combines TRBV20-1 with TRBJ1-1; D might be TRBD1 (5 bases). Material for sequencing was peripheral blood. The DNA of the CDR3 is TGCAGTGCTCGCTCTAGGGGTACAGCTTTCTTT. Amino acid sequence: CSARSRGTAFF.